The clone carrying this T cell receptor beta chain was counted ten times or more. Its antigen remains unknown. The data originate from a study of T cell repertoires in cytomegalovirus infection. The overall study: The authors used CMV epitopes that were HLA-C-restricted (recently identified) and HLA-B-restricted (well studied). Based on public TCR beta signatures, there were indications of CMV infection and of a matching HLA type.

Points from the study as a whole: CMV-specific TCR beta clonotypes restricted by HLA-C dominated the ex vivo response. Individuals carrying CMV plus the relevant HLA were identified by cumulative frequency of public TCR beta families.

TCRdb independently ran MiXCR on the reads; one entry per CDR3 protein. Among approximately 770,000 distinct CDR3 sequences listed, 29% were seen once. Between the trimmed V and J ends, which lost 1 base and 2 bases, there was a span of 7 bases. Germline CDR1 SGHVS, CDR2 FQNEAQ. The CDR3 is 14 amino acids. The chain links TRBV7-8 to TRBJ2-3; D gene uncertain. The starting material was cultured CD8+ T cells from PBMCs, obtained from culture after CMV antigen stimulation. This clonotype originated in a human donor in good health (CMV status not recorded). Some clones in this sample may be carry-over from other donors' samples. CDR3 protein: CASSLDSFTDTQYF. The DNA of the CDR3 is TGTGCCAGCAGCTTAGACAGCTTCACAGATACGCAGTATTTT. Variable domain in full (rest from reference TRBV7-8 and TRBJ2-3): GAGVSQSPRYKVAKRGQDVALRCDPISGHVSLFWYQQALGQGPEFLTYFQNEAQLDKSGLPSDRFFAERPEGSVSTLKIQRTQQEDSAVYLCASSLDSFTDTQYFGPGTRLTVL.